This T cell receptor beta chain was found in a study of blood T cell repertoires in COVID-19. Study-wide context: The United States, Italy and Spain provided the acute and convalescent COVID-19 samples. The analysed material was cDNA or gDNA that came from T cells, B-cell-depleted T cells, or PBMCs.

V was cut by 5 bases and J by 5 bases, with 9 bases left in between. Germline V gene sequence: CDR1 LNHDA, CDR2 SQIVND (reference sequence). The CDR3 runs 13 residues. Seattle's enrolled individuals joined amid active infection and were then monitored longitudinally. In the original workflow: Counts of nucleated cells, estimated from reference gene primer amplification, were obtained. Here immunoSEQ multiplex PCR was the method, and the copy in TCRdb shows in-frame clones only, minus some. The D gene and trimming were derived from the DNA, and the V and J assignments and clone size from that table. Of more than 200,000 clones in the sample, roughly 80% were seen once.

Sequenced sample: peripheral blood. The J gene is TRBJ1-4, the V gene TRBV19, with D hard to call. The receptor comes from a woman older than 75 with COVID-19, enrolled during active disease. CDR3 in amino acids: CASSPTTNEKLFF. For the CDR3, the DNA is TGTGCCAGTAGTCCGACTACAAATGAAAAACTGTTTTTT.